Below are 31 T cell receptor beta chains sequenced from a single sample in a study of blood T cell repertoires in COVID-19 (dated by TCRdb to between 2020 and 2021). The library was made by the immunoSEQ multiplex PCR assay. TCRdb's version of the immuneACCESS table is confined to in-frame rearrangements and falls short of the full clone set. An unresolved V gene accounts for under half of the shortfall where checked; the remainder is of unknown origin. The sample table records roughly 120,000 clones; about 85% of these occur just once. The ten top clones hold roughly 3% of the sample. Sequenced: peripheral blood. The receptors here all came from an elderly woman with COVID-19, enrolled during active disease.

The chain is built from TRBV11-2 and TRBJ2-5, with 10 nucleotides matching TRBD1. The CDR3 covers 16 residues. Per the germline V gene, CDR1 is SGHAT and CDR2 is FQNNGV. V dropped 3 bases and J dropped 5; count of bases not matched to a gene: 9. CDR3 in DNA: TGTGCCAGCAGCTTCAGGACAGGGGGTCTCAGGGAGACCCAGTACTTC. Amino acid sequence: CASSFRTGGLRETQYF.

The CDR3 DNA follows: TGTGCCAGCGAGGACAGGATGTTGGAGACCCAGTACTTC. Amino acid sequence: CASEDRMLETQYF. The chain has TRBV6-5 and TRBJ2-5, with TRBD1 matching 7 bases. The CDR3 is 13 amino acids. Per the germline V gene, CDR1 is MNHEY and CDR2 is SVGAGI. The V segment lost 8 bases and the J segment 5 bases; nucleotides outside the gene matches: 8.

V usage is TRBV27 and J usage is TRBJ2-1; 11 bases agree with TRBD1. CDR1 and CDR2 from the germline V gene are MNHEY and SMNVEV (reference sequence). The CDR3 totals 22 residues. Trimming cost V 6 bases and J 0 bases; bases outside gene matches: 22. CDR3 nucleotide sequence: TGTGCCAGCAGACCGGACAGGGGGCGCAACCCTAGCGGGATGACCTCCTACAATGAGCAGTTCTTC. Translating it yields CASRPDRGRNPSGMTSYNEQFF.

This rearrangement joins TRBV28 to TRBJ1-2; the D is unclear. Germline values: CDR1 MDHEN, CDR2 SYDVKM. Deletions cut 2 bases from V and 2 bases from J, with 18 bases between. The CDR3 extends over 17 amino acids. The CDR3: CASSLPLYRGTNYGYTF. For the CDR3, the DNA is TGTGCCAGCAGTTTACCCTTATATCGGGGAACGAACTATGGCTACACCTTC.

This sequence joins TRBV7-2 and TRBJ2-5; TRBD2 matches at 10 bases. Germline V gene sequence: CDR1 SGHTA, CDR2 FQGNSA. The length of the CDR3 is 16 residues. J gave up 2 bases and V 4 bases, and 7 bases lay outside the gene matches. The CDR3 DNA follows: TGTGCCAGCAGCTATGATAGCGGGAGGAGACAAGAGACCCAGTACTTC. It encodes CASSYDSGRRQETQYF.

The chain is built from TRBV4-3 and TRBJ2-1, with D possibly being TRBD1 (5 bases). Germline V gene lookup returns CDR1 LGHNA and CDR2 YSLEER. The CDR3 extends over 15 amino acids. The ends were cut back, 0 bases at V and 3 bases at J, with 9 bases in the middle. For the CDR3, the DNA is TGCGCCAGCAGCCAAGATGGGGCTGGCTACAATGAGCAGTTCTTC. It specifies CASSQDGAGYNEQFF.

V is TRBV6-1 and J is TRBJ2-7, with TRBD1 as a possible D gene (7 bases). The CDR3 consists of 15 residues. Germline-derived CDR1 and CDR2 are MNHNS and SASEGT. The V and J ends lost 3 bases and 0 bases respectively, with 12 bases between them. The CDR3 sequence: CASSDGGQSSYEQYF. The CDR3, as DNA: TGTGCCAGCAGTGACGGGGGACAGAGCTCCTACGAGCAGTACTTC.

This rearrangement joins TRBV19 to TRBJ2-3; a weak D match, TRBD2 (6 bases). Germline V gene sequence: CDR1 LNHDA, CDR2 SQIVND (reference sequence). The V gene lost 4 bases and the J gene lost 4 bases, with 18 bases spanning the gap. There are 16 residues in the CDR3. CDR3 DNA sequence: TGTGCCAGTAGTAAGGGGAGACTAGTGGGGGCAGATACGCAGTATTTT. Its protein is CASSKGRLVGADTQYF.

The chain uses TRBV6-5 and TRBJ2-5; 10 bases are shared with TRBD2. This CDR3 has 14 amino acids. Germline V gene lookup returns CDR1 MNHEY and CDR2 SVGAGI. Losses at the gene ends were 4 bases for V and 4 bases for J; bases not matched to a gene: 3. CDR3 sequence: CASSSSSGRETQYF. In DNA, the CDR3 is TGTGCCAGCAGTTCCTCTAGCGGGAGAGAGACCCAGTACTTC.

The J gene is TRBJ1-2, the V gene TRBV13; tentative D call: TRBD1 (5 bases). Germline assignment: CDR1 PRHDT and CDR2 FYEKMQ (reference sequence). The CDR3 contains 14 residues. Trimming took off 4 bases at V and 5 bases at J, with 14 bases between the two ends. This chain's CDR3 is CASSSQDLIYGYTF. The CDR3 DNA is TGTGCCAGCAGCTCACAGGACCTTATTTATGGCTACACCTTC.

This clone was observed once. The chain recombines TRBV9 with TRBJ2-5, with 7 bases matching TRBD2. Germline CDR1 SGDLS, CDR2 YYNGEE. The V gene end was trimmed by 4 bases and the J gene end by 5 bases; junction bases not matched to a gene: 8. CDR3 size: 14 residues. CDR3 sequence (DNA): TGTGCCAGCAGCTCAGGTGGACTAGTGGAGACCCAGTACTTC. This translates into CASSSGGLVETQYF.

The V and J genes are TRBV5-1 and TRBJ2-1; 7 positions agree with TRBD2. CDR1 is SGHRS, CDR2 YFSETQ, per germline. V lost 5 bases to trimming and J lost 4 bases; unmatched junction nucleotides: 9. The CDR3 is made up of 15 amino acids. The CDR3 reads CASSGGGGRYNEQFF. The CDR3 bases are TGCGCCAGCAGTGGTGGCGGGGGACGGTACAATGAGCAGTTCTTC.

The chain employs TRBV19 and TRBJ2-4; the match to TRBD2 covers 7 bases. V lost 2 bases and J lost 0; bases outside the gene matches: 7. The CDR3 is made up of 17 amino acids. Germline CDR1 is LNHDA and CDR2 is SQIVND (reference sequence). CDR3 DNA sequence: TGTGCCAGTAGTATAAGATTAGCGGGTCTAGCCAAAAACATTCAGTACTTC. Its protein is CASSIRLAGLAKNIQYF.

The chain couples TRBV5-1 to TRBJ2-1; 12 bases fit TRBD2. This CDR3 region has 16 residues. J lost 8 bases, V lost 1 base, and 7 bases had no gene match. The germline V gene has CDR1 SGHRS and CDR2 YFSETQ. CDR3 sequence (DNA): TGCGCCAGCAGCTTGTTCCCTCTAGCGGGAGGGCATGAGCAGTTCTTC. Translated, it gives CASSLFPLAGGHEQFF.

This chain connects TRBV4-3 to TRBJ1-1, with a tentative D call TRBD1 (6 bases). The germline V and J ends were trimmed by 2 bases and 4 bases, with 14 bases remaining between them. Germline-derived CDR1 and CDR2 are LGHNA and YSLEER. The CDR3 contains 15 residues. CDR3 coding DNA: TGCGCCAGCAGCCAATCACTCCAGGGGAGCACTGAAGCTTTCTTT. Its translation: CASSQSLQGSTEAFF.

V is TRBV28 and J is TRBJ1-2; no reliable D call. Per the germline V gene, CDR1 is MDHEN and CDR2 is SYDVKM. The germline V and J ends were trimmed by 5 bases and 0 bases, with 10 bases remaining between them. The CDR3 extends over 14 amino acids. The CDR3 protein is CASSRAAANYGYTF. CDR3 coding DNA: TGTGCCAGCAGTAGAGCCGCGGCTAACTATGGCTACACCTTC.

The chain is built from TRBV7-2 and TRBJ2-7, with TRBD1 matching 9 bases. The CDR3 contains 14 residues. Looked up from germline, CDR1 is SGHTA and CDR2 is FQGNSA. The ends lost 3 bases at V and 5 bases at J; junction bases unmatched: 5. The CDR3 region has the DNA TGTGCCAGCAGCTTGAACAGGGGGCTGAACGAGCAGTACTTC. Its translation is CASSLNRGLNEQYF.

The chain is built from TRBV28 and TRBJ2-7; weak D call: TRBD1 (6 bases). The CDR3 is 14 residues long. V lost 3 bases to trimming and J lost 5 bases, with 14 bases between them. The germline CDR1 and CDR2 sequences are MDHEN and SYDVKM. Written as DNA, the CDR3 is TGTGCCAGCAGTTTGGACGGACAGCTCAACGAGCAGTACTTC. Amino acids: CASSLDGQLNEQYF.

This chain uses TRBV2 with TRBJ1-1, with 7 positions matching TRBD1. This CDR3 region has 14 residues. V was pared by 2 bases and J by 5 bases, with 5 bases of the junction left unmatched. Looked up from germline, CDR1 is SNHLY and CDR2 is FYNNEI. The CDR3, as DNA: TGTGCCAGCAGTGAATCAGGGGGTCGGACTGAAGCTTTCTTT. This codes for CASSESGGRTEAFF. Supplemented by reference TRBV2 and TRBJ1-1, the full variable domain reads EPEVTQTPSHQVTQMGQEVILRCVPISNHLYFYWYRQILGQKVEFLVSFYNNEISEKSEIFDDQFSVERPDGSNFTLKIRSTKLEDSAMYFCASSESGGRTEAFFGQGTRLTVV.

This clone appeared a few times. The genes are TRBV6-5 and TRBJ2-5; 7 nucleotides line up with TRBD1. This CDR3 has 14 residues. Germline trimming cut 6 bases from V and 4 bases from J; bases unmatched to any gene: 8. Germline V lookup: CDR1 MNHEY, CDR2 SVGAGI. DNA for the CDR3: TGTGCCAGCAGGCCGGGACAGAAACGAGAGACCCAGTACTTC. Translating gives CASRPGQKRETQYF.

The CDR3 loop reads CASSLAGQNSYNEQFF. Written as DNA, the CDR3 is TGTGCCAGCAGCTTGGCCGGACAGAACTCCTACAATGAGCAGTTCTTC. The chain combines TRBV5-4 with TRBJ2-1, with D possibly TRBD1 on 6 matching bases. The length of the CDR3 is 16 residues. The V gene's germline CDR1 is SGHNT and CDR2 YYREEE (reference sequence). V was trimmed by 0 bases and J by 0 bases, leaving 10 bases between them.

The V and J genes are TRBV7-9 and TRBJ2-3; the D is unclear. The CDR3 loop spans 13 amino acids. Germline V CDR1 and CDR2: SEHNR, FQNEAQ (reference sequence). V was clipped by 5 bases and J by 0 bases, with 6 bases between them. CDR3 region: CASSPPSTDTQYF. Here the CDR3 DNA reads TGTGCCAGCAGCCCCCCTAGCACAGATACGCAGTATTTT.

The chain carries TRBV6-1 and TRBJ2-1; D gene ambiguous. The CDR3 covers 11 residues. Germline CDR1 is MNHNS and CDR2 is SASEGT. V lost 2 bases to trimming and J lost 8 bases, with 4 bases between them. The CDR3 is CASSEIYEQFF. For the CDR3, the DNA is TGTGCCAGCAGTGAAATCTATGAGCAGTTCTTC.

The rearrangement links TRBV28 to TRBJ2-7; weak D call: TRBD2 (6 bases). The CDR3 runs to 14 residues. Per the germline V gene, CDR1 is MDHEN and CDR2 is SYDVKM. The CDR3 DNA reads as TGTGCTGCTATGGGGGGAGGTAGCTCCTACGAGCAGTACTTC. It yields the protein CAAMGGGSSYEQYF.

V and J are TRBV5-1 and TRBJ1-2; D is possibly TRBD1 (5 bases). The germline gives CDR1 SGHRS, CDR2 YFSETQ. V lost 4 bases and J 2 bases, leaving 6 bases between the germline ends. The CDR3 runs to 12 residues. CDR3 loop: CASSPGNYGYTF. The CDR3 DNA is TGCGCCAGCAGCCCAGGGAACTATGGCTACACCTTC. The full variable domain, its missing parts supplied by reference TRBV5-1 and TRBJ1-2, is KAGVTQTPRYLIKTRGQQVTLSCSPISGHRSVSWYQQTPGQGLQFLFEYFSETQRNKGNFPGRFSGRQFSNSRSEMNVSTLELGDSALYLCASSPGNYGYTFGSGTRLTVV.

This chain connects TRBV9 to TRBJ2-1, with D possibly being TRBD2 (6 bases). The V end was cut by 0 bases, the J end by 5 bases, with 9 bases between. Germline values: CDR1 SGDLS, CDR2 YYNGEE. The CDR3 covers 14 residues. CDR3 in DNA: TGTGCCAGCAGCGTAGGACTAGGCGACAATGAGCAGTTCTTC. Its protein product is CASSVGLGDNEQFF.

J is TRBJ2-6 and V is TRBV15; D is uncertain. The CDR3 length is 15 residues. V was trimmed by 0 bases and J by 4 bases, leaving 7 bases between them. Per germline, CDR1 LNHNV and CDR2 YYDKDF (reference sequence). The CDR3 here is CATSRDRFGANVLTF. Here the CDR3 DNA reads TGTGCCACCAGCAGAGACAGGTTCGGGGCCAACGTCCTGACTTTC.

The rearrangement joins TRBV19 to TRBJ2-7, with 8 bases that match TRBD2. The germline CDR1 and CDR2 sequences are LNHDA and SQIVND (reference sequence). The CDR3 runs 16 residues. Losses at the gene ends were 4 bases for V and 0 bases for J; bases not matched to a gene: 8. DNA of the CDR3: TGTGCCAGTAGTAGGACAGCGGGAGTGACCTCCTACGAGCAGTACTTC. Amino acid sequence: CASSRTAGVTSYEQYF.

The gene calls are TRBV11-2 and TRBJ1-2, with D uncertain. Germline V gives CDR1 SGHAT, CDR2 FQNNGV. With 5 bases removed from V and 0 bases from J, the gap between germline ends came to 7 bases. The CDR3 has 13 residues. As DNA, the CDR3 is TGTGCCAGCAGCCTCGGGGCTAACTATGGCTACACCTTC. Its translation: CASSLGANYGYTF.

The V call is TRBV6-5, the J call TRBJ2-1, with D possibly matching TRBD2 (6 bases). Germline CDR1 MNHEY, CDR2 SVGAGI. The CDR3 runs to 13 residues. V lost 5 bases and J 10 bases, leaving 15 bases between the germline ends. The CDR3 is CASSTGGTGEQFF. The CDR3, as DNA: TGTGCCAGCAGTACCGGGGGAACTGGGGAGCAGTTCTTC.

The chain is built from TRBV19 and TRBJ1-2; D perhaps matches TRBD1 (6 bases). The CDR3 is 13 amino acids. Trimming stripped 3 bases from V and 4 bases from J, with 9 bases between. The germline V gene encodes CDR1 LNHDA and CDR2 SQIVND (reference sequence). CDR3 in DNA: TGTGCCAGTAGTATTCACAGGGCCTATGGCTACACCTTC. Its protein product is CASSIHRAYGYTF.